The clone carrying this TCR beta chain has a single count. The data are from a study of blood T cell repertoires in COVID-19. For the study at large: In each case, the material was cDNA or gDNA derived from T cells, B-cell-depleted T cells, or PBMCs.

Here immunoSEQ multiplex PCR was the method, and the copy in TCRdb shows in-frame clones only, minus some. Here the sample spans approximately 40,000 clones, 91% being singletons. This TCR was recovered from a woman aged 80 or older with acute or convalescent COVID-19. Material: peripheral blood.

DNA of the CDR3: TGTGCCAGCTCACCACCCACACAGGACACCGGGGAGCTGTTTTTT. Translating gives CASSPPTQDTGELFF. This rearrangement joins TRBV18 to TRBJ2-2, with D possibly matching TRBD1 (5 bases). V dropped 0 bases and J dropped 3 bases, with 8 bases sitting between them. Looked up from germline, CDR1 is KGHSH and CDR2 is LQKENI. The CDR3 runs to 15 residues.